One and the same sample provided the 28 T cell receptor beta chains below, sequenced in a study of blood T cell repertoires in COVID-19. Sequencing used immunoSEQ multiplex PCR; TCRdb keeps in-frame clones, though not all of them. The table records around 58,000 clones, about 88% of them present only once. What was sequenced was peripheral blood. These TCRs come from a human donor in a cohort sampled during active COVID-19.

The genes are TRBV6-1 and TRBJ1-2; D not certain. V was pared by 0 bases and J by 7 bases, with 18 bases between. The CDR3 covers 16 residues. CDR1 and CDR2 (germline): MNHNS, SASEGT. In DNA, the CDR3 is TGTGCCAGCAGTGAAGCTGTGTGGCGCGGGGAGGGTGGCTACACCTTC. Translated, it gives CASSEAVWRGEGGYTF.

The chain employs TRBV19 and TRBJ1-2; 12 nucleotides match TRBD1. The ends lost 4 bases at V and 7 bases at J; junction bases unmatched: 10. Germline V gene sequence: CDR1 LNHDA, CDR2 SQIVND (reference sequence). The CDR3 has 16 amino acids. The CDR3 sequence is CASSTTGTGGVGGYTF. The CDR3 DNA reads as TGTGCCAGTAGTACAACCGGGACAGGGGGCGTAGGTGGCTACACCTTC.

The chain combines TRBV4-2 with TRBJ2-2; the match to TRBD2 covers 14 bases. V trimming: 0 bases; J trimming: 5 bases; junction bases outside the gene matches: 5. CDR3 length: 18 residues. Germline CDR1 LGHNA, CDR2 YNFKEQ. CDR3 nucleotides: TGTGCCAGCAGCCAAGATATCGGGACTAGCGGGAGAACCGGGGAGCTGTTTTTT. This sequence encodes CASSQDIGTSGRTGELFF.

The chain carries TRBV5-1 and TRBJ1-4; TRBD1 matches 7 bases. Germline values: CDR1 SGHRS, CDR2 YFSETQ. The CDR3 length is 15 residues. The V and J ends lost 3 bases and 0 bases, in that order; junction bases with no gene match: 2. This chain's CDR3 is CASSSGQSTNEKLFF. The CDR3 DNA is TGCGCCAGCAGCTCGGGACAGTCAACTAATGAAAAACTGTTTTTT.

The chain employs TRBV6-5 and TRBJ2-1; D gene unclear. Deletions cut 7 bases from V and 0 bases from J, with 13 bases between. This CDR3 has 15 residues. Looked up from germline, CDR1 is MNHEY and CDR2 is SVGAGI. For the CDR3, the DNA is TGTGCCAGCACCTTGGTAGTGAACTCCTACAATGAGCAGTTCTTC. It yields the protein CASTLVVNSYNEQFF.

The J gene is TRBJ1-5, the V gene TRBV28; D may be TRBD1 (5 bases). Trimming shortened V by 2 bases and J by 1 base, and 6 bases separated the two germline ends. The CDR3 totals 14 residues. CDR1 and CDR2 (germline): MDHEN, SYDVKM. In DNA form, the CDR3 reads TGTGCCAGCAGTTTAGGGGGGAGCAATCAGCCCCAGCATTTT. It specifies CASSLGGSNQPQHF.

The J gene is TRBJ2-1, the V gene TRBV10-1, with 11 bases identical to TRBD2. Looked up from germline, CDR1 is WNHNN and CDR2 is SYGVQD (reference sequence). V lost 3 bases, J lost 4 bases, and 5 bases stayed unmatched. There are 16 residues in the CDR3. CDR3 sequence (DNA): TGCGCCAGCAGTGATCGACTAGCGGGGTCATACAATGAGCAGTTCTTC. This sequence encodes CASSDRLAGSYNEQFF.

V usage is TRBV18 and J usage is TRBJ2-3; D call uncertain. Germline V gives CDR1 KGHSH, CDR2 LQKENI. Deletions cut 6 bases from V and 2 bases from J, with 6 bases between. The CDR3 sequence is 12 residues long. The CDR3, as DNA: TGTGCCAGCTCTCTCTTCACAGATACGCAGTATTTT. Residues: CASSLFTDTQYF.

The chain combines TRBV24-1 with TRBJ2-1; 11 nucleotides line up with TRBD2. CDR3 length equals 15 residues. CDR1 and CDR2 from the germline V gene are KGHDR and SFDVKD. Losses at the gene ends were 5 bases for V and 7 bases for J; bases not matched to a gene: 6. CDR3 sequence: CATSGRLAGLNEQFF. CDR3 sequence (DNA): TGTGCCACCAGTGGGAGACTAGCGGGATTAAATGAGCAGTTCTTC.

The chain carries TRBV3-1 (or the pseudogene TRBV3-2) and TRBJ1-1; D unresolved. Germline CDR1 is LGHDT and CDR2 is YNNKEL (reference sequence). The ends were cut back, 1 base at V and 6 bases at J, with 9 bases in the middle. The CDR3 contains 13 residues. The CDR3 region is CASSQVEISEAFF. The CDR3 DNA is TGTGCCAGCAGCCAAGTCGAGATCTCTGAAGCTTTCTTT.

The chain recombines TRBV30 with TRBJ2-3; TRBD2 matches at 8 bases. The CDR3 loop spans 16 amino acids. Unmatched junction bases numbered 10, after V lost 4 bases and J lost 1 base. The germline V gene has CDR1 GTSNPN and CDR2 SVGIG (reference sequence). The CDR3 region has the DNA TGTGCCTGGACCCATGGCAGCGGGGGACGCACAGATACGCAGTATTTT. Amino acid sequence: CAWTHGSGGRTDTQYF.

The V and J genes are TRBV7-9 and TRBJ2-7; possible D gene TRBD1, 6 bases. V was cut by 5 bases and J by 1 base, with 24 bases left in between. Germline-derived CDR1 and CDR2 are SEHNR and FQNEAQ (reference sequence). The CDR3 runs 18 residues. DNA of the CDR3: TGTGCCAGCAGCCCAACGGTTAAGGGGGACGCGAAATCCTACGAGCAGTACTTC. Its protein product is CASSPTVKGDAKSYEQYF. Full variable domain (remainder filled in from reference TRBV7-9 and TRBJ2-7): DTGVSQNPRHKITKRGQNVTFRCDPISEHNRLYWYRQTLGQGPEFLTYFQNEAQLEKSRLLSDRFSAERPKGSFSTLEIQRTEQGDSAMYLCASSPTVKGDAKSYEQYFGPGTRLTVT.

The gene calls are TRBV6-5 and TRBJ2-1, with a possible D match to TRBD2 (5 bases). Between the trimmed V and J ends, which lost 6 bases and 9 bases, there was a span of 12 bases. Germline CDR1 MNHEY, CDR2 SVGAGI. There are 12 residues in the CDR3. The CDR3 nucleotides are TGTGCCAGCAGCCTAGCCCTGGGTGAGCAGTTCTTC. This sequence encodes CASSLALGEQFF.

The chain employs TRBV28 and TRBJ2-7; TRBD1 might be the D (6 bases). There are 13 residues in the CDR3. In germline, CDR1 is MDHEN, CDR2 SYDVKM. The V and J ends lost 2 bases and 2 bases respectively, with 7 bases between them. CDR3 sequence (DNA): TGTGCCAGCAGTTTACGGGACACCTACGAGCAGTACTTC. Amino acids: CASSLRDTYEQYF.

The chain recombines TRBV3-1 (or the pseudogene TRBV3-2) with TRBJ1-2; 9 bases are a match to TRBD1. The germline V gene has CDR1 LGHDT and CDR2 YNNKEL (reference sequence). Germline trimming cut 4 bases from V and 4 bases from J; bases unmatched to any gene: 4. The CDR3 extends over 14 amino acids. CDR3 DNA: TGTGCCAGCAGCCCACGGGACAGGGTCTATGGCTACACCTTC. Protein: CASSPRDRVYGYTF.

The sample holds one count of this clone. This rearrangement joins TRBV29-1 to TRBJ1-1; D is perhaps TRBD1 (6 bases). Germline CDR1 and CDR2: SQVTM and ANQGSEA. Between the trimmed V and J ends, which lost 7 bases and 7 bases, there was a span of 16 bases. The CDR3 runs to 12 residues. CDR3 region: CSGDYGQLEAFF. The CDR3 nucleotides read TGCAGCGGAGACTATGGACAGCTTGAAGCTTTCTTT.

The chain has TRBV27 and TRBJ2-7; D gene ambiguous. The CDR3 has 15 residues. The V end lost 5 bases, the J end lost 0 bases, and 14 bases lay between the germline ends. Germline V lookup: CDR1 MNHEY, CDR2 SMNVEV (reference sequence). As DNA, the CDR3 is TGTGCCAGCAGTACCCCCAGGTTTAGCTCCTACGAGCAGTACTTC. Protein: CASSTPRFSSYEQYF.

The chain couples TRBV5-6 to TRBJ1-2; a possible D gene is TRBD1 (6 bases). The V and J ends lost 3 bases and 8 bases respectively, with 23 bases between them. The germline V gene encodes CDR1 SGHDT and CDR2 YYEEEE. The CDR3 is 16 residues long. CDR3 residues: CASSSNNNRELRGYTF. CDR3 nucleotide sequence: TGTGCCAGCAGCTCAAACAATAACAGGGAGCTTCGAGGCTACACCTTC.

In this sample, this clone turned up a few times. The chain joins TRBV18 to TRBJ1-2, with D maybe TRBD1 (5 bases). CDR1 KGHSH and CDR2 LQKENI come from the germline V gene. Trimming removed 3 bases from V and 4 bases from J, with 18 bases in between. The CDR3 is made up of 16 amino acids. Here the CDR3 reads CASSPNTGSRGYGYTF. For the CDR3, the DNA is TGTGCCAGCTCACCGAATACAGGTTCAAGGGGCTATGGCTACACCTTC.

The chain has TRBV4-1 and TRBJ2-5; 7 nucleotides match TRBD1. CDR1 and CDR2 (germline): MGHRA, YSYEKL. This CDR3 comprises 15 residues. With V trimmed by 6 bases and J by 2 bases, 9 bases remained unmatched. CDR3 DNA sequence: TGCGCCAGCAGTTTTAGGGGGCTTGGGCAAGAGACCCAGTACTTC. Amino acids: CASSFRGLGQETQYF.

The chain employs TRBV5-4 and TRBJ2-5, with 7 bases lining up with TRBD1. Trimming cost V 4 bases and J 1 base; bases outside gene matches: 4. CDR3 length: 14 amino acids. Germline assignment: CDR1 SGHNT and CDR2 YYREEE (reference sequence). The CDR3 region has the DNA TGTGCCAGCAGCCCAGGGGGAAGCCAAGAGACCCAGTACTTC. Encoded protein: CASSPGGSQETQYF.

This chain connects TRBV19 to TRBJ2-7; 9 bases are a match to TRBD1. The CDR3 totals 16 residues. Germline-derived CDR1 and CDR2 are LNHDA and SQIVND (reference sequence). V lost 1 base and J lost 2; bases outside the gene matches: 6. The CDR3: CASSIGRDRVTYEQYF. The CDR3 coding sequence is TGTGCCAGTAGTATAGGACGGGACAGGGTCACCTACGAGCAGTACTTC. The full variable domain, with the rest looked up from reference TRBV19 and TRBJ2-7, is DGGITQSPKYLFRKEGQNVTLSCEQNLNHDAMYWYRQDPGQGLRLIYYSQIVNDFQKGDIAEGYSVSREKKESFPLTVTSAQKNPTAFYLCASSIGRDRVTYEQYFGPGTRLTVT.

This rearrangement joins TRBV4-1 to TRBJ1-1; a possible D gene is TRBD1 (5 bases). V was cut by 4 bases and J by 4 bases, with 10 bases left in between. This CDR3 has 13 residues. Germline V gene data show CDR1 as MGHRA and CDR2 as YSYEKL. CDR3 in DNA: TGCGCCAGCAGCCGCGGGGGGACCACTGAAGCTTTCTTT. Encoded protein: CASSRGGTTEAFF.

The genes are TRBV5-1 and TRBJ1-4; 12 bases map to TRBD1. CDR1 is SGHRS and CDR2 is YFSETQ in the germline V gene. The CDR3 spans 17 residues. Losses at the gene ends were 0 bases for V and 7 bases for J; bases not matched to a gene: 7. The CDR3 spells CASSLASGQGASEKLFF. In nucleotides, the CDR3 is TGCGCCAGCAGCTTGGCCTCGGGACAGGGGGCTAGTGAAAAACTGTTTTTT.

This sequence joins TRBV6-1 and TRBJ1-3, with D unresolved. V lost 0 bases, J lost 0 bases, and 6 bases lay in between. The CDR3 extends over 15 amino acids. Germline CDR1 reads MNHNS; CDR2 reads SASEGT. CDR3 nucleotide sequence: TGTGCCAGCAGTGAAGCTCCGAGCTCTGGAAACACCATATATTTT. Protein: CASSEAPSSGNTIYF.

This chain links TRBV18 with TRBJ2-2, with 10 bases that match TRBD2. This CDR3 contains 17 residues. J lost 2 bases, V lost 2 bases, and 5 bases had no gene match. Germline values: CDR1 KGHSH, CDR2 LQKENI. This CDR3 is CASSPLASGGNTGELFF. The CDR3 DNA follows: TGTGCCAGCTCACCATTGGCTAGCGGGGGAAACACCGGGGAGCTGTTTTTT. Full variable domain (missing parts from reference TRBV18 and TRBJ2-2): NAGVMQNPRHLVRRRGQEARLRCSPMKGHSHVYWYRQLPEEGLKFMVYLQKENIIDESGMPKERFSAEFPKEGPSILRIQQVVRGDSAAYFCASSPLASGGNTGELFFGEGSRLTVL.

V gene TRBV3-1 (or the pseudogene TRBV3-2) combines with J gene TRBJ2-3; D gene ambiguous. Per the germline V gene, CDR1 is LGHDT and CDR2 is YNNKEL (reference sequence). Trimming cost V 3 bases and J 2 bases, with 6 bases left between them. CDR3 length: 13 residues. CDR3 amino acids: CASSHSSTDTQYF. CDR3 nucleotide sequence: TGTGCCAGCAGCCATAGTTCCACAGATACGCAGTATTTT.

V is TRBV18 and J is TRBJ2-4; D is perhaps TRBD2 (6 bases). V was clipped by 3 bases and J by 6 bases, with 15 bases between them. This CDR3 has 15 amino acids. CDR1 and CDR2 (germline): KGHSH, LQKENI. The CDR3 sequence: CASSPTRDGGNIQYF. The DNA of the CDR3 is TGTGCCAGCTCACCGACGCGGGACGGAGGAAACATTCAGTACTTC.